The source of this T cell receptor beta chain is a study of cytomegalovirus exposure and HLA in healthy donors. The PCR used 60 Vbeta and 13 Jbeta primers. Profiling relied on immunoSEQ multiplex PCR, and the TCRdb table lists in-frame clones only, not all of them. The repertoire holds about 120,000 clones, with more than 65% as singletons. About this clone: Antigen unknown.

Study results and caveats: In a later analysis, HLA-associated beta chains showed higher expansion and lower generation probabilities than comparable chains. It was only CMV serostatus that was available as immune exposure information. Certain sequence variants were highly shared and formed a cluster, and this cluster was likely a sequencing artifact.

CDR1 is SGHVS and CDR2 is FNYEAQ in the germline V gene. V trimming: 4 bases; J trimming: 6 bases; junction bases outside the gene matches: 4. There are 14 residues in the CDR3. The sample was PBMCs. The chain carries TRBV7-6 and TRBJ2-2, with 8 positions matching TRBD1. The sequence came from a human donor in good health. CDR3 sequence (DNA): TGTGCCAGCAGCTCGACACAGGGGGCCGGGGAGCTGTTTTTT. This codes for CASSSTQGAGELFF. Filled out from reference TRBV7-6 and TRBJ2-2, the complete variable domain reads GAGVSQSPRYKVTKRGQDVALRCDPISGHVSLYWYRQALGQGPEFLTYFNYEAQQDKSGLPNDRFSAERPEGSISTLTIQRTEQRDSAMYRCASSSTQGAGELFFGEGSRLTVL.